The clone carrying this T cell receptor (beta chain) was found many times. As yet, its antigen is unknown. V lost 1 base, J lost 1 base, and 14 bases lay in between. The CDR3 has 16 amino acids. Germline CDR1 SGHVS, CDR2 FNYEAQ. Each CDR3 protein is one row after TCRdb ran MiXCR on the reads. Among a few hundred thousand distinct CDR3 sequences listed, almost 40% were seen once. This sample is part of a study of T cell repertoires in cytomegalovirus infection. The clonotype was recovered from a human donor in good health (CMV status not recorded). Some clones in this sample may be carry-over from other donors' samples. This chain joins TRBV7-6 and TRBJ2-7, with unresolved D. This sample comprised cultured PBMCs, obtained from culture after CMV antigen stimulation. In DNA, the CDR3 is TGTGCCAGCAGCTTAGTTCCGGGCCGAAGATCCTACGAGCAGTACTTC. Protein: CASSLVPGRRSYEQYF.